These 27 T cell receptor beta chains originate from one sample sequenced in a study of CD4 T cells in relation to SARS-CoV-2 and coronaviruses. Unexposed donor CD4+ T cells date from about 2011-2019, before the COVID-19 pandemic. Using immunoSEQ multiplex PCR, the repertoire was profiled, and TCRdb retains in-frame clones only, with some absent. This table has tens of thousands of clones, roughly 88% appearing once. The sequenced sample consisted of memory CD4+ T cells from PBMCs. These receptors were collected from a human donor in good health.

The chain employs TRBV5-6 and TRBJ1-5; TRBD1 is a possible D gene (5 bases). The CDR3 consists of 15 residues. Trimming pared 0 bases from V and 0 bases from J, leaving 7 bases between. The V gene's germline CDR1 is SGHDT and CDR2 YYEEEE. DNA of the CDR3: TGTGCCAGCAGCTTGGCAGGGAATAGCAATCAGCCCCAGCATTTT. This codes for CASSLAGNSNQPQHF.

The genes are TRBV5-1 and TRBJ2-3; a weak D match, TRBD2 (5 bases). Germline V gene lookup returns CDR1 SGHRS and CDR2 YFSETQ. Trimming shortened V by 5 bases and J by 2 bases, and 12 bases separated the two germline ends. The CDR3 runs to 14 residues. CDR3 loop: CASRRLQPTDTQYF. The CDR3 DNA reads TGCGCCAGCAGGCGACTACAACCCACAGATACGCAGTATTTT.

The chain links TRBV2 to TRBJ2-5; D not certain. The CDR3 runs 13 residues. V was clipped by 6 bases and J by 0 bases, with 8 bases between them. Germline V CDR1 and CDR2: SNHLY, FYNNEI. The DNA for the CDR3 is TGTGCCAGCAGGACTGGGTACCAAGAGACCCAGTACTTC. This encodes CASRTGYQETQYF.

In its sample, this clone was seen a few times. The DNA for the CDR3 is TGTGCCAGCAGCTTAGGCACAGGGGGCGAGGGTCTTTCCGAGCAGTTCTTC. This encodes CASSLGTGGEGLSEQFF. The genes are TRBV7-7 and TRBJ2-1, with 9 nucleotides matching TRBD1. Per the germline V gene, CDR1 is SSHAT and CDR2 is FNYEAQ (reference sequence). This CDR3 contains 17 residues. Trimming took 1 base from V and 10 from J; bases not matched to a gene: 14.

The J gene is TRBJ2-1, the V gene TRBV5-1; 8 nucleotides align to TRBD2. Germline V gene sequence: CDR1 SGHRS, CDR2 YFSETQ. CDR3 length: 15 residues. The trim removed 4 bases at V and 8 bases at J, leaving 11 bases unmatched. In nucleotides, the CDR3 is TGCGCCAGCAGCCCGACTGCGGGGGGTGACTATGAGCAGTTCTTC. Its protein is CASSPTAGGDYEQFF.

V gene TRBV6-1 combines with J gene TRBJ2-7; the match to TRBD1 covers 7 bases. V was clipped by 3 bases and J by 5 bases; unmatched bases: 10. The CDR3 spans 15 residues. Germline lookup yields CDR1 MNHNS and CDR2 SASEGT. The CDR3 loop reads CASSEGSTGMDEQYF. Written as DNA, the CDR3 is TGTGCCAGCAGTGAGGGGTCGACAGGGATGGACGAGCAGTACTTC.

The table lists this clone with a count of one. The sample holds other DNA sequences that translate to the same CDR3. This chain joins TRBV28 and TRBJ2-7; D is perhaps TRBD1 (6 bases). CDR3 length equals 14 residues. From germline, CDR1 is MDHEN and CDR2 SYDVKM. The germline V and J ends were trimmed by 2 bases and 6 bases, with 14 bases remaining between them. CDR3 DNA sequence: TGTGCCAGCAGTTTAGAACAGGGACCCAGCGAGCAGTACTTC. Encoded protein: CASSLEQGPSEQYF.

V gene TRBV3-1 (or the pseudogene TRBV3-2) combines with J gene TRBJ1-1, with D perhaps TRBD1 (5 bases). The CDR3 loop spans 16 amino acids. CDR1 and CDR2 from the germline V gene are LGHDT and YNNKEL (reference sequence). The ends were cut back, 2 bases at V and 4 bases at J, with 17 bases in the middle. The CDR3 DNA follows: TGTGCCAGCAGCCAACGAAGGGGAGTTGGCGGCACTGAAGCTTTCTTT. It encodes CASSQRRGVGGTEAFF.

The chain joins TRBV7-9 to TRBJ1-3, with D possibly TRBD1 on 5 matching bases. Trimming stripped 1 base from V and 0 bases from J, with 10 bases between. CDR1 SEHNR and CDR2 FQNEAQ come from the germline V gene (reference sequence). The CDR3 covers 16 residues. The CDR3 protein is CASSLDRTSSGNTIYF. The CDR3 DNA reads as TGTGCCAGCAGCTTAGACCGGACAAGCTCTGGAAACACCATATATTTT.

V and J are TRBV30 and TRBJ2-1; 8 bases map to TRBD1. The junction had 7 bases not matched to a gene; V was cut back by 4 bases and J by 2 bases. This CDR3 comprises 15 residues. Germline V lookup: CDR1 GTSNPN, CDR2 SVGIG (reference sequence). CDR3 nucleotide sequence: TGTGCCTGGACCGGACAGGGAACCCCCTACAATGAGCAGTTCTTC. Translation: CAWTGQGTPYNEQFF.

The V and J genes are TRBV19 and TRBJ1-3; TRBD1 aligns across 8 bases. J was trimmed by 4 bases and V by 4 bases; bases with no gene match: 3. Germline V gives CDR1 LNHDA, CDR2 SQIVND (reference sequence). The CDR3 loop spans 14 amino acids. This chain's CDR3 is CASSTRTGGNTIYF. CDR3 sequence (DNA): TGTGCCAGTAGTACTCGGACAGGGGGAAACACCATATATTTT.

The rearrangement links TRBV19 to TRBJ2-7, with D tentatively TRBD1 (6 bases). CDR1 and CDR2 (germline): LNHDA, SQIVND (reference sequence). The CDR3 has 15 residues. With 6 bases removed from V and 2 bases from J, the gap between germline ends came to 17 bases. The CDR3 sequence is CASSNFDRPPYEQYF. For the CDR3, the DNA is TGTGCCAGTAGCAACTTCGACAGGCCCCCCTACGAGCAGTACTTC.

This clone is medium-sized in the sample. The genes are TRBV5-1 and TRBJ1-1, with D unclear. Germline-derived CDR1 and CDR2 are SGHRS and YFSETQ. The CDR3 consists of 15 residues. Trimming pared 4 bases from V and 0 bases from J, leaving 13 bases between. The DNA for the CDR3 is TGCGCCAGCAGCCCAGACGGATATATGAACACTGAAGCTTTCTTT. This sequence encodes CASSPDGYMNTEAFF.

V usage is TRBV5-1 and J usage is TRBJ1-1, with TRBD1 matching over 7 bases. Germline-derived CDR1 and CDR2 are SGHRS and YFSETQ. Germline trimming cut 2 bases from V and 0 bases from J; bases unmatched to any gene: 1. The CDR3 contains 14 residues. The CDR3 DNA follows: TGCGCCAGCAGCTTACAGGGGATGAACACTGAAGCTTTCTTT. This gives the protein CASSLQGMNTEAFF.

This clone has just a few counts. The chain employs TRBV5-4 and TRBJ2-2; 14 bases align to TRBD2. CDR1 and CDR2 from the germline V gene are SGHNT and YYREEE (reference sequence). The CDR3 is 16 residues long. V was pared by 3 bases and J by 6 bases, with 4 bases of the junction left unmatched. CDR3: CASSSGLAGAAGELFF. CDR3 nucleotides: TGTGCCAGCAGCTCGGGACTAGCGGGAGCGGCCGGGGAGCTGTTTTTT.

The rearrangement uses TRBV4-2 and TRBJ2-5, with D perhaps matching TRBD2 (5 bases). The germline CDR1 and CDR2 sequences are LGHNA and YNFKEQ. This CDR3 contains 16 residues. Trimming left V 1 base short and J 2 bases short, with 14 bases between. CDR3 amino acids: CASSQVVGSGQETQYF. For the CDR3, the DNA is TGTGCCAGCAGCCAAGTGGTGGGCAGCGGACAAGAGACCCAGTACTTC.

Here the CDR3 DNA reads TGTGCCAGCAGCTTTAGTGGAGATGAGCAGTTCTTC. Amino acid sequence: CASSFSGDEQFF. The chain uses TRBV11-3 and TRBJ2-1; D ambiguous. Germline CDR1 is SGHNT and CDR2 is YENEEA. The CDR3 loop spans 12 amino acids. Between the trimmed V and J ends, which lost 3 bases and 8 bases, there was a span of 8 bases.

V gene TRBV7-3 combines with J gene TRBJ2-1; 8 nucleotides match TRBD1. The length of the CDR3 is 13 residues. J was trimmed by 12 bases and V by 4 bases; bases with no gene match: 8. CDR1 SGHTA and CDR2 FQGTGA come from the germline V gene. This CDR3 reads CASSSTLQGVQFF. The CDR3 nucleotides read TGTGCCAGCAGCTCTACATTACAGGGGGTGCAGTTCTTC.

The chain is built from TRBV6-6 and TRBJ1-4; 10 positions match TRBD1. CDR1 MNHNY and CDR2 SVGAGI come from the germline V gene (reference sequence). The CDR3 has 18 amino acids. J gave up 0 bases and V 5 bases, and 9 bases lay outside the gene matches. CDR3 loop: CASSRDRGSAPTNEKLFF. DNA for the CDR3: TGTGCCAGCAGTCGGGACAGGGGATCGGCTCCAACTAATGAAAAACTGTTTTTT.

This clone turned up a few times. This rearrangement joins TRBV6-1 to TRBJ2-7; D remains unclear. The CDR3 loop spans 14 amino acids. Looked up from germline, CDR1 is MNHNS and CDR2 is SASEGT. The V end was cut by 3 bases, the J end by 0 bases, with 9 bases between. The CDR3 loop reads CASSDTAYSYEQYF. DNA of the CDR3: TGTGCCAGCAGTGATACAGCTTACTCCTACGAGCAGTACTTC.

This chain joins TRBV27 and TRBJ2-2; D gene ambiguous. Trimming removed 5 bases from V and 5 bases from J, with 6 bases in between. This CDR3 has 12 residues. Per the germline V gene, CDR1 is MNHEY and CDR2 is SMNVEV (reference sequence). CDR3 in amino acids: CASSTQTGELFF. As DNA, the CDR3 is TGTGCCAGCAGTACCCAAACCGGGGAGCTGTTTTTT.

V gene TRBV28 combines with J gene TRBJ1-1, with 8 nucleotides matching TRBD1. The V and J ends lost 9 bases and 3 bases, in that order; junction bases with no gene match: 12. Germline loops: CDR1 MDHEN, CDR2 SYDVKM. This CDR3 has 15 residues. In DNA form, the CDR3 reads TGTGCCAGTAATACAGGGGGTAAGGAGGACACTGAAGCTTTCTTT. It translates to CASNTGGKEDTEAFF.

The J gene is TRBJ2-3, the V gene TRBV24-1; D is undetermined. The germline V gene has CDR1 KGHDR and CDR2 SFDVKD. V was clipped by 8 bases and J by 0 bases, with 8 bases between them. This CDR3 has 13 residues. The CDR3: CATMQGSTDTQYF. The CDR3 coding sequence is TGTGCCACCATGCAAGGGAGCACAGATACGCAGTATTTT.

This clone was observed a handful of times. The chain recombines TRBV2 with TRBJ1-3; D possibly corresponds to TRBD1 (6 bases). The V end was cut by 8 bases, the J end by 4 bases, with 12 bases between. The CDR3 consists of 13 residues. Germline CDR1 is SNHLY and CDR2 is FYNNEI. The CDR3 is CASQGQIGNTIYF. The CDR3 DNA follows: TGTGCCAGCCAGGGGCAGATAGGAAACACCATATATTTT.

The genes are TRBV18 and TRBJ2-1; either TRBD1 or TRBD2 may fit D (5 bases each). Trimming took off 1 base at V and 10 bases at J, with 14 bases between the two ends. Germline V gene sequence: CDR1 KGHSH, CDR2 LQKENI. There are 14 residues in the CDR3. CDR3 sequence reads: CASSPRGTQGEQFF. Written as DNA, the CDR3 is TGTGCCAGCTCACCACGGGGGACCCAGGGAGAGCAGTTCTTC.

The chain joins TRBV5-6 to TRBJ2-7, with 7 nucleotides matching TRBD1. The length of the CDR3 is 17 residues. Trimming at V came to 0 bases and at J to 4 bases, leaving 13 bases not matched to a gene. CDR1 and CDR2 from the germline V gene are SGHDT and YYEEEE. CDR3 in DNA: TGTGCCAGCAGCTTGGCCGCAACAGGGGCGCAAATATACGAGCAGTACTTC. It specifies CASSLAATGAQIYEQYF. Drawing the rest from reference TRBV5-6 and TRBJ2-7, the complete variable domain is DAGVTQSPTHLIKTRGQQVTLRCSPKSGHDTVSWYQQALGQGPQFIFQYYEEEERQRGNFPDRFSGHQFPNYSSELNVNALLLGDSALYLCASSLAATGAQIYEQYFGPGTRLTVT.

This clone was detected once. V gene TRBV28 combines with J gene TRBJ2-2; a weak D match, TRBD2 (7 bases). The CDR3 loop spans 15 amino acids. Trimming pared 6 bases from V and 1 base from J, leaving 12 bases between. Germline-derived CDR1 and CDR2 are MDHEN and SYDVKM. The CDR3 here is CASRGGALNTGELFF. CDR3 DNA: TGTGCCAGCAGGGGGGGGGCCCTGAACACCGGGGAGCTGTTTTTT.